The next 20 T cell receptor beta chains were all read from a single sample in a study of blood T cell repertoires in COVID-19. The protocol was immunoSEQ multiplex PCR, while the TCRdb copy is restricted to in-frame clones and leaves out a portion. The sample consists of about 380,000 clones, around 90% of them appearing once. Source material: PBMCs or T cells enriched from blood (not recorded which). The receptors originated from a young woman who had recovered from COVID-19.

The chain uses TRBV9 and TRBJ1-1, with 8 nucleotides matching TRBD1. Germline assignment: CDR1 SGDLS and CDR2 YYNGEE. The length of the CDR3 is 15 residues. Trimming cost V 3 bases and J 1 base; bases outside gene matches: 5. In DNA form, the CDR3 reads TGTGCCAGCAGCGCGCATGACAGGGGGAACACTGAAGCTTTCTTT. Protein: CASSAHDRGNTEAFF.

CDR3 sequence reads: CATSDSSRGGGTEAFF. The CDR3 DNA sequence: TGTGCCACCAGTGATTCGTCGAGAGGGGGGGGCACTGAAGCTTTCTTT. The V gene is TRBV24-1, the J gene TRBJ1-1, with a possible D match to TRBD1 (6 bases). V was cut by 2 bases and J by 4 bases, with 16 bases left in between. The CDR3 length is 16 residues. Germline V gene lookup returns CDR1 KGHDR and CDR2 SFDVKD.

The chain employs TRBV12-5 and TRBJ1-1; 7 bases map to TRBD1. This CDR3 has 14 amino acids. The V gene's germline CDR1 is LGHNT and CDR2 FRNRAP. Trimming removed 5 bases from V and 4 bases from J; junction bases left unmatched: 7. CDR3 sequence reads: CASGLEYRGTEAFF. DNA for the CDR3: TGTGCTAGTGGTCTTGAATACAGGGGCACTGAAGCTTTCTTT. The complete variable domain, with remaining parts taken from reference TRBV12-5 and TRBJ1-1, reads DARVTQTPRHKVTEMGQEVTMRCQPILGHNTVFWYRQTMMQGLELLAYFRNRAPLDDSGMPKDRFSAEMPDATLATLKIQPSEPRDSAVYFCASGLEYRGTEAFFGQGTRLTVV.

The chain has TRBV7-8 and TRBJ1-5, with D possibly being TRBD1 (6 bases). The CDR3 extends over 15 amino acids. CDR1 is SGHVS, CDR2 FQNEAQ, per germline. With 1 base removed from V and 6 bases from J, the gap between germline ends came to 13 bases. CDR3 nucleotides: TGTGCCAGCAGCTTAGACCCTCAGGGGCGTCAGCCCCAGCATTTT. Its translation: CASSLDPQGRQPQHF.

J is TRBJ1-2 and V is TRBV2, with a weak D call TRBD1 (5 bases). From germline, CDR1 is SNHLY and CDR2 FYNNEI. Trimming cost V 4 bases and J 4 bases, with 13 bases left between them. The CDR3 is 14 amino acids. The CDR3 nucleotides read TGTGCCAGCAGTGTCGGGCAGGGACTCTATGGCTACACCTTC. This translates into CASSVGQGLYGYTF.

The chain employs TRBV2 and TRBJ1-5; the D gene is possibly TRBD1 (5 bases). This CDR3 comprises 13 residues. The germline CDR1 and CDR2 sequences are SNHLY and FYNNEI. Trimming cost V 1 base and J 6 bases, with 7 bases left between them. The CDR3 DNA reads as TGTGCCAGCAGTGAAGAGGGGTTTCAGCCCCAGCATTTT. Protein: CASSEEGFQPQHF.

The rearrangement uses TRBV30 and TRBJ1-5, with D possibly matching TRBD1 (5 bases). V gave up 2 bases and J gave up 2 bases, with 10 bases separating them. The germline V gene has CDR1 GTSNPN and CDR2 SVGIG (reference sequence). The CDR3 spans 14 residues. CDR3 in DNA: TGTGCCTGGAGTAGTGGGGGGGGCAATCAGCCCCAGCATTTT. It codes for CAWSSGGGNQPQHF.

This chain uses TRBV27 with TRBJ2-1; 7 nucleotides agree with TRBD1. The CDR3 has 15 amino acids. The junction had 9 bases not matched to a gene; V was cut back by 6 bases and J by 4 bases. Germline-derived CDR1 and CDR2 are MNHEY and SMNVEV (reference sequence). The CDR3 is CASRTPGTAYNEQFF. The CDR3 region has the DNA TGTGCCAGCAGGACCCCCGGGACAGCATACAATGAGCAGTTCTTC.

This rearrangement joins TRBV3-1 (or the pseudogene TRBV3-2) to TRBJ2-5; maybe TRBD1 (6 bases). The CDR3 spans 17 residues. Trimming cost V 3 bases and J 3 bases, with 20 bases left between them. Germline loops: CDR1 LGHDT, CDR2 YNNKEL (reference sequence). Here the CDR3 DNA reads TGTGCCAGCAGCCAGGAACAGGGAATTAATCGGAAAGAGACCCAGTACTTC. Translated, it gives CASSQEQGINRKETQYF.

This chain connects TRBV20-1 to TRBJ2-7, with a weak D call TRBD1 (6 bases). Germline CDR1 DFQATT, CDR2 SNEGSKA (reference sequence). The CDR3 covers 12 residues. The V end was cut by 3 bases, the J end by 6 bases, with 12 bases between. CDR3 bases: TGCAGTGCTAGTAACAGGGTTATCGAGCAGTACTTC. Its protein product is CSASNRVIEQYF.

V gene TRBV7-2 combines with J gene TRBJ2-1; 14 bases are a match to TRBD2. This CDR3 spans 19 amino acids. Germline CDR1 is SGHTA and CDR2 is FQGNSA. V lost 4 bases to trimming and J lost 6 bases; unmatched junction nucleotides: 14. Here the CDR3 reads CASSSLKLLTSGGANEQFF. CDR3 bases: TGTGCCAGCAGCTCTCTAAAACTCTTGACTAGCGGGGGGGCCAATGAGCAGTTCTTC.

This clone was seen a handful of times. The sample carries other DNA sequences with the same CDR3. The CDR3 sequence: CASSPGQGAQPQHF. CDR3 nucleotide sequence: TGTGCCAGCAGCCCCGGACAGGGGGCTCAGCCCCAGCATTTT. The chain joins TRBV9 to TRBJ1-5; TRBD1 matches at 11 bases. This CDR3 spans 14 amino acids. After removal of 4 bases from V and 6 bases from J, the junction contained 3 bases not matched to a gene. The germline gives CDR1 SGDLS, CDR2 YYNGEE.

The chain carries TRBV11-2 and TRBJ1-6, with TRBD1 matching over 8 bases. The V segment lost 5 bases and the J segment 2 bases; nucleotides outside the gene matches: 8. This CDR3 has 17 amino acids. Germline V gene lookup returns CDR1 SGHAT and CDR2 FQNNGV. The CDR3 reads CASSLKGTGAYNSPLHF. CDR3 coding DNA: TGTGCCAGCAGCCTGAAGGGGACAGGAGCCTATAATTCACCCCTCCACTTT.

The chain carries TRBV19 and TRBJ1-5; a weak D match, TRBD1 (6 bases). The V and J ends lost 5 bases and 0 bases respectively, with 11 bases between them. The CDR3 totals 15 residues. Per germline, CDR1 LNHDA and CDR2 SQIVND (reference sequence). The CDR3 sequence is CASSSTGPSNQPQHF. CDR3 DNA sequence: TGTGCCAGTAGTTCTACAGGGCCTAGCAATCAGCCCCAGCATTTT.

The genes are TRBV30 and TRBJ2-3, with a possible D match to TRBD2 (6 bases). Trimming shortened V by 2 bases and J by 1 base, and 10 bases separated the two germline ends. CDR1 GTSNPN and CDR2 SVGIG come from the germline V gene (reference sequence). This CDR3 has 14 residues. The CDR3 sequence is CAWSRGGGTDTQYF. The CDR3 DNA sequence: TGTGCCTGGAGTAGGGGCGGGGGCACAGATACGCAGTATTTT.

This clone has a handful of counts. The chain is built from TRBV19 and TRBJ1-1; D gene unclear. V was trimmed by 3 bases and J by 6 bases, leaving 14 bases between them. Germline CDR1 reads LNHDA; CDR2 reads SQIVND (reference sequence). The CDR3 extends over 14 amino acids. CDR3 sequence reads: CASSMAGREAEAFF. The CDR3 nucleotides are TGTGCCAGTAGTATGGCTGGGAGGGAGGCTGAAGCTTTCTTT.

The chain has TRBV5-1 and TRBJ1-3; D gene unclear. V lost 5 bases, J lost 0 bases, and 15 bases lay in between. This CDR3 is built from 16 residues. CDR1 and CDR2 from the germline V gene are SGHRS and YFSETQ. Here the CDR3 reads CASRPTGSPSGNTIYF. The CDR3 nucleotides are TGCGCCAGCAGACCCACCGGGAGTCCCTCTGGAAACACCATATATTTT. Complete variable domain (other parts from reference TRBV5-1 and TRBJ1-3): KAGVTQTPRYLIKTRGQQVTLSCSPISGHRSVSWYQQTPGQGLQFLFEYFSETQRNKGNFPGRFSGRQFSNSRSEMNVSTLELGDSALYLCASRPTGSPSGNTIYFGEGSWLTVV.

This clone showed up just once. V usage is TRBV6-2 or TRBV6-3 and J usage is TRBJ2-5; the match to TRBD2 covers 9 bases. The CDR3 totals 20 residues. The ends lost 2 bases at V and 2 bases at J; junction bases unmatched: 18. From germline, CDR1 is MNHEY and CDR2 SVGEGT. CDR3 nucleotides: TGTGCCAGCAGTTACCCCTCTAGTGTAGCGGGGGTACCCAATCAAGAGACCCAGTACTTC. Amino acids: CASSYPSSVAGVPNQETQYF.

This rearrangement joins TRBV27 to TRBJ1-2; D is unresolved. Trimming took off 2 bases at V and 4 bases at J, with 8 bases between the two ends. Germline-derived CDR1 and CDR2 are MNHEY and SMNVEV (reference sequence). The CDR3 consists of 13 residues. CDR3 sequence reads: CASSLREGYGYTF. In nucleotides, the CDR3 is TGTGCCAGCAGTTTAAGGGAGGGCTATGGCTACACCTTC.

The chain recombines TRBV20-1 with TRBJ1-2, with D unresolved. The CDR3 spans 11 residues. CDR1 and CDR2 from the germline V gene are DFQATT and SNEGSKA (reference sequence). V shed 6 bases and J shed 1 base, with 6 bases lying between them. The CDR3 sequence is CSAVLNYGYTF. The CDR3 DNA follows: TGCAGTGCCGTCCTTAACTATGGCTACACCTTC.